Detailed here is one T cell receptor beta chain. Antigen unknown. Germline CDR1 SGHRS, CDR2 YFSETQ. The CDR3 length is 16 residues. The data derive from a study of post-analysis software for immune sequencing data. Study overall: Relapsing-remitting, secondary progressive and progressive-relapsing forms made up the multiple sclerosis disease courses. Findings and caveats of the study: Normalized Chao1 diversity was significantly lower in multiple sclerosis patients than in controls. Roughly five TRBV segments, including TRBV5-6, TRBV5-1 and TRBV20-1, were more frequent in patients than controls.

Sequencing libraries made from TCR beta cDNA carried unique molecular identifiers. Each sample of roughly 0.9 to 11 million input T cells yielded about 500,000 cDNA molecules, so each molecule approximated one T cell. TCRdb fed the PCR reads into MiXCR, producing one record per CDR3 protein. The sample includes about 770,000 distinct CDR3 sequences, about 45% seen only once; the top ten take around 4.7%. This sequence originates from a girl aged 10 to 17 with multiple sclerosis. The sequenced sample was blood. V usage is TRBV5-1 and J usage is TRBJ2-4, with 10 nucleotides matching TRBD1. The closer fit of TRBJ2-7 to the DNA end suggests the J call may be wrong. The CDR3 nucleotides are TGCGCCAGCAGCTCCTGGGGGACAGGGGTTGTGGACGAGCAGTACTTC. Translating it yields CASSSWGTGVVDEQYF.